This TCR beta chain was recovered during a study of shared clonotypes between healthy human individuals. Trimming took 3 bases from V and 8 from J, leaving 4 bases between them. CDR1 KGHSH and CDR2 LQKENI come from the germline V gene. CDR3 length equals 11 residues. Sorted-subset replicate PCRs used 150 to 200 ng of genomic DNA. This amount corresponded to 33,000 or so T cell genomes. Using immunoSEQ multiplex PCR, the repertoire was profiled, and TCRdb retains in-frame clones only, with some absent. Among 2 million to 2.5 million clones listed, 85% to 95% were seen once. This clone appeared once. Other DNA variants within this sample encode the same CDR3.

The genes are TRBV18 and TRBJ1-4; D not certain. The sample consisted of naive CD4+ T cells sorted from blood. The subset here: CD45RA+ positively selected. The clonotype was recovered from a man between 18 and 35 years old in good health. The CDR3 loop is CASSPREKLFF. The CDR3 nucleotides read TGTGCCAGCTCACCTCGGGAAAAACTGTTTTTT.